Each of the 20 T cell receptor beta chains below was sequenced from the same sample in a study of identical twins. TCRdb processed the 5' RACE reads anew with MiXCR; each CDR3 protein has one entry. The sample lists 600,000 to 850,000 distinct CDR3 sequences, 18% seen once, with around 12% in the top ten. These same data were also listed under a study on T cells expressing NK-cell markers.

The sample comprised PBMCs. These receptors were collected from a woman under 30 in good health.

This clonotype appeared a few times. The rearrangement joins TRBV10-3 to TRBJ2-3; D tentatively reads TRBD1 or TRBD2 (6 bases each). CDR1 and CDR2 from the germline V gene are ENHRY and SYGVKD. The CDR3 spans 16 residues. The ends were cut back, 0 bases at V and 4 bases at J, with 14 bases in the middle. CDR3 nucleotide sequence: TGTGCCATCAGTGAGTCTTCTAGAAGGGGGGCAGATACGCAGTATTTT. Translated: CAISESSRRGADTQYF.

This clonotype was seen a few times. CDR3 coding DNA: TGCGCCAGCAAGGAGGTCACACAAGAGACCCAGTACTTC. Amino acids: CASKEVTQETQYF. The J gene is TRBJ2-5, the V gene TRBV5-1; D is possibly TRBD2 (5 bases). Trimming shortened V by 6 bases and J by 2 bases, and 11 bases separated the two germline ends. The germline V gene encodes CDR1 SGHRS and CDR2 YFSETQ. CDR3 length equals 13 residues. The whole variable domain, remainder taken from reference TRBV5-1 and TRBJ2-5, is KAGVTQTPRYLIKTRGQQVTLSCSPISGHRSVSWYQQTPGQGLQFLFEYFSETQRNKGNFPGRFSGRQFSNSRSEMNVSTLELGDSALYLCASKEVTQETQYFGPGTRLLVL.

V is TRBV6-1 and J is TRBJ1-1, with TRBD1 as a possible D gene (6 bases). V was trimmed by 4 bases and J by 2 bases, leaving 14 bases between them. This CDR3 region has 15 residues. Germline V gene data show CDR1 as MNHNS and CDR2 as SASEGT. The CDR3 sequence is CASSGQQGVNTEAFF. The CDR3 DNA sequence: TGTGCCAGCAGTGGCCAACAGGGAGTCAACACTGAAGCTTTCTTT.

The V call is TRBV6-1, the J call TRBJ1-1; 9 bases map to TRBD1. V was clipped by 5 bases and J by 5 bases; unmatched bases: 9. CDR3 size: 15 residues. CDR1 is MNHNS and CDR2 is SASEGT in the germline V gene. The CDR3 reads CASSIKQGAATEAFF. CDR3 DNA: TGTGCCAGCAGTATAAAACAGGGGGCTGCTACTGAAGCTTTCTTT.

This clonotype was detected only a few times. The chain joins TRBV5-1 to TRBJ2-1; D perhaps matches TRBD1 (5 bases). V lost 0 bases, J lost 0 bases, and 10 bases lay in between. The V gene's germline CDR1 is SGHRS and CDR2 YFSETQ. The CDR3 runs to 16 residues. The CDR3 nucleotides read TGCGCCAGCAGCTTGGGGGGCGTGAGCTCCTACAATGAGCAGTTCTTC. Amino acids: CASSLGGVSSYNEQFF.

J is TRBJ2-5 and V is TRBV6-2 or TRBV6-3; D remains unclear. V dropped 1 base and J dropped 4 bases, with 10 bases sitting between them. The CDR3 loop spans 14 amino acids. Germline V CDR1 and CDR2: MNHEY, SVGEGT. In nucleotides, the CDR3 is TGTGCCAGCAGTTACTTAAGGTTGGGAGAGACCCAGTACTTC. Protein product: CASSYLRLGETQYF.

This clonotype was observed a few times. The rearrangement links TRBV20-1 to TRBJ1-5; D uncertain. V was cut by 2 bases and J by 1 base, with 6 bases left in between. CDR1 is DFQATT and CDR2 is SNEGSKA in the germline V gene (reference sequence). CDR3 size: 13 residues. DNA of the CDR3: TGCAGTGCTAGAAGTCCGAGCAATCAGCCCCAGCATTTT. This translates into CSARSPSNQPQHF.

This chain uses TRBV15 with TRBJ2-7; 7 positions match TRBD2. V shed 0 bases and J 6 bases; nucleotides not matched to a gene: 8. Looked up from germline, CDR1 is LNHNV and CDR2 is YYDKDF (reference sequence). CDR3 size: 15 residues. CDR3 in amino acids: CATSRDRAGAGEQYF. The CDR3 DNA reads TGTGCCACCAGCAGAGATAGGGCGGGAGCGGGCGAGCAGTACTTC. The full variable domain, in which reference TRBV15 and TRBJ2-7 provide the parts outside the CDR3, is DAMVIQNPRYQVTQFGKPVTLSCSQTLNHNVMYWYQQKSSQAPKLLFHYYDKDFNNEADTPDNFQSRRPNTSFCFLDIRSPGLGDTAMYLCATSRDRAGAGEQYFGPGTRLTVT.

The rearrangement uses TRBV5-1 and TRBJ2-5; D is possibly TRBD1 (6 bases). V lost 3 bases, J lost 0 bases, and 9 bases lay in between. The V gene's germline CDR1 is SGHRS and CDR2 YFSETQ. The CDR3 has 14 amino acids. For the CDR3, the DNA is TGCGCCAGCAGCTGGGACATCCACCAAGAGACCCAGTACTTC. It is translated as CASSWDIHQETQYF.

The chain has TRBV10-3 and TRBJ2-7; possibly TRBD1 or TRBD2 for D (5 bases each). V was trimmed by 0 bases and J by 9 bases, leaving 12 bases between them. The CDR3 extends over 13 amino acids. The germline V gene encodes CDR1 ENHRY and CDR2 SYGVKD. The CDR3 DNA reads TGTGCCATCAGTGAGTCCTCTGAGGGGAGGCAGTACTTC. Translating it yields CAISESSEGRQYF.

This clonotype was seen at least ten times. V usage is TRBV6-6 and J usage is TRBJ2-3; 7 nucleotides match TRBD2. This CDR3 is built from 22 residues. The germline gives CDR1 MNHNY, CDR2 SVGAGI (reference sequence). Trimming took 7 bases from V and 1 from J; bases not matched to a gene: 29. The CDR3 protein is CASTDSWVYGGGAAARTDTQYF. The CDR3 DNA reads TGTGCCAGCACCGACTCCTGGGTTTATGGCGGGGGAGCCGCCGCTCGCACAGATACGCAGTATTTT.

This clonotype was counted only a few times. The chain uses TRBV10-3 and TRBJ2-3; 7 bases line up with TRBD1. The junction had 12 bases not matched to a gene; V was cut back by 6 bases and J by 6 bases. The germline CDR1 and CDR2 sequences are ENHRY and SYGVKD. The CDR3 consists of 15 residues. DNA of the CDR3: TGTGCCATCAGGATGGGGGACAGTCGGGCGGATACGCAGTATTTT. It encodes CAIRMGDSRADTQYF.

This rearrangement joins TRBV7-8 to TRBJ2-3; 8 nucleotides agree with TRBD2. There are 16 residues in the CDR3. Trimming cost V 2 bases and J 3 bases; bases outside gene matches: 7. The germline CDR1 and CDR2 sequences are SGHVS and FQNEAQ. In nucleotides, the CDR3 is TGTGCCAGCAGCTTATTAGGGCGGGGGGATACAGATACGCAGTATTTT. Protein sequence: CASSLLGRGDTDTQYF.

V gene TRBV11-3 combines with J gene TRBJ2-1; 8 bases are a match to TRBD2. CDR3 size: 16 residues. Trimming took 6 bases from V and 2 from J; bases not matched to a gene: 9. The V gene's germline CDR1 is SGHNT and CDR2 YENEEA. The CDR3 DNA is TGTGCCAGCAGTCTTCGGGGCGGGGGGCCCTACAATGAGCAGTTCTTC. Its translation is CASSLRGGGPYNEQFF. The variable domain in full, completed from reference TRBV11-3 and TRBJ2-1, reads EAGVVQSPRYKIIEKKQPVAFWCNPISGHNTLYWYLQNLGQGPELLIRYENEEAVDDSQLPKDRFSAERLKGVDSTLKIQPAELGDSAVYLCASSLRGGGPYNEQFFGPGTRLTVL.

This chain links TRBV10-3 with TRBJ1-1; the match to TRBD1 covers 9 bases. Trimming took 4 bases from V and 8 from J; bases not matched to a gene: 2. The germline V gene has CDR1 ENHRY and CDR2 SYGVKD. CDR3 size: 12 residues. CDR3 amino acids: CAISVDRGEAFF. The CDR3 DNA reads as TGTGCCATCAGTGTTGACAGGGGGGAAGCTTTCTTT.

This clonotype was seen repeatedly, ten times or more. The chain carries TRBV7-9 and TRBJ2-7; TRBD1 is a possible D gene (6 bases). CDR3 length equals 15 residues. Trimming removed 5 bases at V and 3 bases at J, with 17 bases between. In germline, CDR1 is SEHNR, CDR2 FQNEAQ (reference sequence). The CDR3 reads CASSRQEFRVYEQYF. The CDR3 DNA follows: TGTGCCAGCAGCCGACAGGAGTTTCGGGTCTACGAGCAGTACTTC.

The chain has TRBV10-3 and TRBJ1-2; maybe TRBD1 (6 bases). CDR1 and CDR2 from the germline V gene are ENHRY and SYGVKD. V was trimmed by 3 bases and J by 8 bases, leaving 13 bases between them. The CDR3 spans 13 residues. In DNA, the CDR3 is TGTGCCATCAGTGAAGGACAGCGGCAGGGCTACACCTTC. Its translation: CAISEGQRQGYTF.

This sequence joins TRBV5-4 and TRBJ2-7; no definite D call. Trimming took 2 bases from V and 5 from J, leaving 11 bases between them. The germline CDR1 and CDR2 sequences are SGHNT and YYREEE (reference sequence). The CDR3 runs 13 residues. The CDR3 DNA is TGTGCCAGCAGCTTAAAACTCTCGGACGAGCAGTACTTC. Its protein is CASSLKLSDEQYF.

The chain recombines TRBV27 with TRBJ2-2; D might be TRBD2 (7 bases). This CDR3 has 17 amino acids. CDR1 and CDR2 (germline): MNHEY, SMNVEV (reference sequence). The V and J ends lost 1 base and 3 bases respectively, with 15 bases between them. The DNA for the CDR3 is TGTGCCAGCAGTTTATTGGGGGGGCAGGTGGACACCGGGGAGCTGTTTTTT. Protein sequence: CASSLLGGQVDTGELFF.

The chain combines TRBV2 with TRBJ1-2; D is perhaps TRBD1 (5 bases). The V and J ends lost 4 bases and 4 bases respectively, with 16 bases between them. CDR1 and CDR2 from the germline V gene are SNHLY and FYNNEI. The CDR3 extends over 15 amino acids. The CDR3 region is CASSVHRGGTYGYTF. CDR3 nucleotide sequence: TGTGCCAGCAGTGTCCACAGAGGTGGGACCTATGGCTACACCTTC. Filled out from reference TRBV2 and TRBJ1-2, the complete variable domain reads EPEVTQTPSHQVTQMGQEVILRCVPISNHLYFYWYRQILGQKVEFLVSFYNNEISEKSEIFDDQFSVERPDGSNFTLKIRSTKLEDSAMYFCASSVHRGGTYGYTFGSGTRLTVV.